There are a few counts of the clone carrying this T cell receptor (beta chain). Its antigen is not identified. This CDR3 region has 15 residues. Germline CDR1 is MGHRA and CDR2 is YSYEKL. Trimming took 1 base from V and 0 from J, leaving 7 bases between them. The source of the sample is a study of T cell repertoires in cytomegalovirus infection. Study-level background: Based on public TCR beta signatures, there were indications of CMV infection and of a matching HLA type. Study-level findings and limits: Carriage of CMV together with the relevant HLA was identifiable through cumulative public TCR beta family frequency. HLA-C-restricted CMV clonotypes gave the most frequent clonotype in two of eight donors.

TCRdb reprocessed the reads via MiXCR and lists one record per CDR3 protein. Of roughly 860,000 distinct CDR3 sequences listed, roughly 33% are singletons. This chain connects TRBV4-1 to TRBJ1-3, with D possibly TRBD1 on 5 matching bases. This TCR was recovered from a human donor in good health (CMV status not recorded). Some clones in this sample may be carry-over from other donors' samples. The sample in question was cultured CD8+ T cells from PBMCs, obtained from culture after CMV antigen stimulation. CDR3 DNA: TGCGCCAGCAGCCAAGCAGGGAGCTCTGGAAACACCATATATTTT. This codes for CASSQAGSSGNTIYF.